The following is a T cell receptor (beta chain) sequence with its context. The antigen is unknown. This sample was taken from a study of graft-versus-host responses after intestinal transplantation. Study-level information: Once they had received anti-thymocyte globulin induction, all recipients took tacrolimus and steroids for around three years. Study observations and caveats: Researchers found peak circulating GvH clone levels linked to early post-transplant HvG declines. Among recipient marrow samples, GvH clones were found; some appeared first in ileum or blood. High graft-versus-host to host-versus-graft clonal ratios were seen in allografts of patients with graft-donor T cell macrochimerism.

The V end was cut by 0 bases, the J end by 7 bases, with 11 bases between. The CDR3 sequence is 14 residues long. Germline CDR1 SGDLS, CDR2 YYNGEE. This table comes from immunoSEQ multiplex PCR, and its TCRdb copy is limited to in-frame clones, with some not included. The sample carries under 130,000 clones, approximately 93% recorded once. The chain has TRBV9 and TRBJ1-5; tentatively, D is TRBD1 (6 bases). The receptor was derived from a human donor who received an intestinal transplant. The material sequenced was unstimulated CD8+ T cells sorted from spleen or lymph node cells, taken before intestinal transplant. This CDR3 is CASSVGGGGQPQHF. The CDR3 DNA sequence: TGTGCCAGCAGCGTAGGTGGGGGCGGGCAGCCCCAGCATTTT.